A selection of T cell receptor beta chains follows, all from one sample in a study of low-dose radiotherapy and immunotherapy resistance in tumors. One entry per CDR3 protein, called by TCRdb with MiXCR from the reads. This table holds tens of thousands of distinct CDR3 sequences, about 25% found once. The sequenced sample was PBMCs, obtained after low-dose radiotherapy plus immunotherapy. Receptors originate from a male donor with prostate cancer. Each CDR3 is given with its conserved first and last residue. D genes are given only for firm matches. The size of a clone is reported for some rows only, either as once, few or many, or as a class for expanded clones.

>NA|TRBJ2-1|many|TRBV5-1
CASSLEDTYNEQFF
TGCGCCAGCAGCTTGGAAGACACTTACAATGAGCAGTTCTTC
>NA|TRBJ2-3|many|TRBV10-3
CAISDIPPSTDTQYF
TGTGCCATCAGCGACATCCCCCCTAGCACAGATACGCAGTATTTT
>TRBD2|TRBJ2-1|NA|TRBV9
CASRKGGSSYNEQFF
TGTGCCAGCAGGAAAGGCGGGAGCTCCTACAATGAGCAGTTCTTC
>NA|TRBJ2-3|many|TRBV29-1
CSVEVPGTDTQYF
TGCAGCGTTGAAGTCCCAGGCACAGATACGCAGTATTTT
>TRBD2|TRBJ2-7|NA|TRBV11-2
CASSLPGGTPLEQYF
TGTGCCAGCAGCCTTCCGGGAGGGACCCCCCTCGAGCAGTACTTC
>TRBD1|TRBJ1-3|many|TRBV12-3/TRBV12-4
CASSFLGTGLSGNTIYF
TGTGCCAGCAGTTTCCTAGGGACAGGCCTCTCTGGAAACACCATATATTTT
>NA|TRBJ1-2|many|TRBV30
CAWSPSTAYGYTF
TGTGCCTGGAGCCCAAGCACCGCCTATGGCTACACCTTC
>NA|TRBJ2-5|many|TRBV7-9
CASSRGRGNSETQYF
TGTGCCAGCAGCCGGGGCAGGGGAAATTCGGAGACCCAGTACTTC
>TRBD1|TRBJ2-3|NA|TRBV12-3/TRBV12-4
CASSWDRVADTQYF
TGTGCCAGCAGTTGGGACAGGGTTGCAGATACGCAGTATTTT
>TRBD2|TRBJ2-1|NA|TRBV20-1
CSAGSGSLRGEQFF
TGCAGTGCTGGCAGCGGGAGTCTTCGAGGGGAGCAGTTCTTC